This TCR beta chain stems from a study of T cell responses to AZD1222 COVID-19 vaccine (dated by TCRdb to the early 2020s). The study in broad terms: TCR sequencing covered 230 or so trial participants: 200 to 220 given two doses of AZD1222 and approximately 26 given two doses of MenACWY control vaccine. Trial participants were enrolled by age into 18-55, 56-69 and 70-plus year subgroups, with about 150, 28 and 57 TCR-sequenced participants respectively. Broader findings and caveats from the paper: Because no samples from the day 14 peak response were available, repertoires could be characterized only after the peak T cell response. In the small 56-69-year group, the increase in depth fell short of significance, most likely because of low power. Vaccine-associated CD4 TCRs spanned the whole spike protein, with dominant responses in regions 160-218 and 743-854. Participants were mostly white British and included more females than males, and it was suggested by the authors that clonal diversity may have been underestimated. After two AZD1222 doses, spike-specific TCR breadth and depth were significantly higher than at day 0 and than in MenACWY recipients. Conclusions about previously exposed vaccinees are limited, since just a handful of AZD1222 recipients were seropositive for SARS-CoV-2 at baseline. Reportedly, close to half of the unique spike-specific TCRs recognized epitopes lying outside the regions that are mutated in the B.1.351 and B.1.1.7 variants.

CDR1 and CDR2, per the germline V gene, are KGHSH and LQKENI. Trimmed from V: 6 bases; trimmed from J: 4 bases; junction bases lacking a gene match: 13. The CDR3 starts with the cysteine, ends with the phenylalanine, and has 16 residues. Only CDR3 DNA remains: 48 bases, in frame from the first base. The sample's time point label, in plain terms: about 28 days (+/-7) after the second vaccine dose. AZD1222 recipients given second doses at about 4 weeks or at about 12 weeks were pooled, since spike-specific TCR depth and breadth were not found to differ between the two schedules. The vaccinee samples were drawn from two UK trials, COV001 and COV002, one of which was a single-blind randomized controlled phase 2/3 trial testing AZD1222 (ChAdOx1 nCoV-19) in healthy adults. Trial participant PBMC samples were collected at day 0 and day 28 after the second dose for TCRbeta chain sequencing. A word on this clone: It has no known antigen specificity. Base qualities are not recorded, but no much larger clone differs from it by a single base.

The CDR3 regions of human TCRbeta chains were analyzed by immunosequencing. Processing in the source paper ran as follows. Repertoire TCRs were matched against a reference library of SARS-CoV-2-specific TCRs generated with the MIRA antigen-specificity platform. Breadth was defined as the fraction of unique TCRs that were SARS-CoV-2-associated. Depth was defined as the fraction of total T cells that were SARS-CoV-2-associated. Using the MIRA data, each spike-specific TCR was assigned both to the spike region to which the TCR was reactive and to a CD4 or CD8 class. Log10-transformed breadth and depth values were compared by one-way ANOVA with Sidak's multiple comparisons tests. Imported from immuneACCESS, the table was reduced by TCRdb to in-frame sequences with V and J called. These copies leave out some clones; in studies compared against another copy, an unresolved V gene accounts for under half, and the cause of the remainder is not known. The V and J calls and clone size come from that table; D and trimming were worked out from the DNA. This sample gives some 120,000 clones in total; about 90% of them show up just once. The ten biggest clones cover roughly 1.5% of the sample.

The clonotype originates from an adult who received the AZD1222 COVID-19 vaccine. The chain joins TRBV18 to TRBJ2-7, and 9 junction bases match TRBD2. This specimen was peripheral blood, taken 28 days after the second AZD1222 dose. The nucleotide sequence is TGTGCCAGCTCGCATGCGGGGGGGACGGTACAATACGAGCAGTACTTC. Its amino acids are CASSHAGGTVQYEQYF.